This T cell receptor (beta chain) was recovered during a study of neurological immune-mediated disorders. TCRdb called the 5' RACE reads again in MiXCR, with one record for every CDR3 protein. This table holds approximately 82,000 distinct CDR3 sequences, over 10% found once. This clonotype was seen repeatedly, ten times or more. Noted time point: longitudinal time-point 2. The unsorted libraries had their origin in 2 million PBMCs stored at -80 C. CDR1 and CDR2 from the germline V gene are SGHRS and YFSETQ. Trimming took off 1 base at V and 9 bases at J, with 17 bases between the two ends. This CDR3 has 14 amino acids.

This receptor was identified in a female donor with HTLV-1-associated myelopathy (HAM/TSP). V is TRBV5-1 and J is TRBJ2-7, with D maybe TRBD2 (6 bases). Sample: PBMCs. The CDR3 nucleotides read TGCGCCAGCAGCTTGAGTCCGGGGGAGGCGAGGCAGTACTTC. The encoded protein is CASSLSPGEARQYF.